This T cell receptor (beta chain) was found in a study of blood T cell repertoires in COVID-19. TCRdb's table, derived via immunoSEQ multiplex PCR, lists solely in-frame clones and lacks some. Of under 100,000 clones listed, 70% to 85% are singletons. This clone was recorded only once. V lost 0 bases, J lost 6 bases, and 21 bases lay in between. CDR1 is MGHRA and CDR2 is YSYEKL in the germline V gene. This CDR3 has 17 residues. Sequences were obtained from peripheral blood. J is TRBJ2-7 and V is TRBV4-1, with D perhaps matching TRBD2 (5 bases). The origin of this receptor is a woman over 75 with COVID-19, enrolled during active disease. The CDR3 DNA follows: TGCGCCAGCAGCCAAGATCCTCCTCTGGGAGCCTTAGTCGAGCAGTACTTC. It codes for CASSQDPPLGALVEQYF.